This TCR beta chain stems from a study of spatial heterogeneity in lung cancer. V lost 6 bases to trimming and J lost 0 bases, with 11 bases between them. Germline CDR1 reads MNHNY; CDR2 reads SVGAGI (reference sequence). The CDR3 sequence is 14 residues long. Every molecule of TCR cDNA had its own unique molecular identifier. TCRdb itself ran the 5' RACE reads through MiXCR, one entry per CDR3 protein. The sample yields tens of thousands of distinct CDR3 sequences, more than 7% seen once. The time point was: sample taken at primary tumor resection. Tumor, nontumor lung or frozen PBMC supplied whole RNA, sequenced without sorting.

This chain joins TRBV6-6 and TRBJ1-2; no reliable D call. The source of this sequence is a female donor with early-stage non-small cell lung cancer. Sequencing used PBMCs, obtained at surgery. The CDR3 nucleotides read TGTGCCAGCAGCGACATCGCCTCTAACTATGGCTACACCTTC. It yields the protein CASSDIASNYGYTF.